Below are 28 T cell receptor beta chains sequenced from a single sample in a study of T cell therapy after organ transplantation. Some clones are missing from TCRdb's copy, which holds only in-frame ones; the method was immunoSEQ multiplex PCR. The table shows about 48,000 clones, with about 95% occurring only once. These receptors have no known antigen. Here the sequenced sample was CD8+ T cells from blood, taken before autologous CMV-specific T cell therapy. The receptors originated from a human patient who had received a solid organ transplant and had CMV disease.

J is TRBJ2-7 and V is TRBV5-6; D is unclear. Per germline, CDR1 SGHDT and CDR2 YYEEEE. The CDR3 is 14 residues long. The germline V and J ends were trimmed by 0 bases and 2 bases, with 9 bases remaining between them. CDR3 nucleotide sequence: TGTGCCAGCAGCTTGGGGAATTTGCCCTACGAGCAGTACTTC. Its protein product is CASSLGNLPYEQYF. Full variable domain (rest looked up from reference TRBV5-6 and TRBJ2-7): DAGVTQSPTHLIKTRGQQVTLRCSPKSGHDTVSWYQQALGQGPQFIFQYYEEEERQRGNFPDRFSGHQFPNYSSELNVNALLLGDSALYLCASSLGNLPYEQYFGPGTRLTVT.

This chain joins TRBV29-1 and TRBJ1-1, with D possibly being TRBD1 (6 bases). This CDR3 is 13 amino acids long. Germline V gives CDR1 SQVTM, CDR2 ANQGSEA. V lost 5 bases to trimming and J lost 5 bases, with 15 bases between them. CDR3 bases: TGCAGCGTTTTGGTACAGGGCGGGACTGAAGCTTTCTTT. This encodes CSVLVQGGTEAFF.

This CDR3 is CASSLKGVGNQPQHF. The CDR3 nucleotides read TGTGCCAGCAGTTTGAAGGGGGTAGGCAATCAGCCCCAGCATTTT. This chain connects TRBV28 to TRBJ1-5; TRBD1 might be the D (6 bases). This CDR3 contains 15 residues. Germline lookup yields CDR1 MDHEN and CDR2 SYDVKM. Trimming took off 3 bases at V and 2 bases at J, with 11 bases between the two ends. Filled out from reference TRBV28 and TRBJ1-5, the complete variable domain reads DVKVTQSSRYLVKRTGEKVFLECVQDMDHENMFWYRQDPGLGLRLIYFSYDVKMKEKGDIPEGYSVSREKKERFSLILESASTNQTSMYLCASSLKGVGNQPQHFGDGTRLSIL.

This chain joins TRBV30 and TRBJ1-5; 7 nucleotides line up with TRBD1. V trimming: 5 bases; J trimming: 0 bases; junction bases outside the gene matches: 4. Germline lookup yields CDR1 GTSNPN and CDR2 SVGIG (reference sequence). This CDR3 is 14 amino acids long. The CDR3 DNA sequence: TGTGCCTGGCAGGGGGTAGGTAGCAATCAGCCCCAGCATTTT. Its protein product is CAWQGVGSNQPQHF. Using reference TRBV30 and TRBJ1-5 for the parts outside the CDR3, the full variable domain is SQTIHQWPATLVQPVGSPLSLECTVEGTSNPNLYWYRQAAGRGLQLLFYSVGIGQISSEVPQNLSASRPQDRQFILSSKKLLLSDSGFYLCAWQGVGSNQPQHFGDGTRLSIL.

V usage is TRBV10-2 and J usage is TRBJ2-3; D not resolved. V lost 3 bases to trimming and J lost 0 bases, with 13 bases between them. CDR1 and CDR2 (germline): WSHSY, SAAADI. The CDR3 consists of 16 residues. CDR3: CASSEPQETSTDTQYF. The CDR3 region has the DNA TGCGCCAGCAGTGAACCTCAAGAGACTAGCACAGATACGCAGTATTTT.

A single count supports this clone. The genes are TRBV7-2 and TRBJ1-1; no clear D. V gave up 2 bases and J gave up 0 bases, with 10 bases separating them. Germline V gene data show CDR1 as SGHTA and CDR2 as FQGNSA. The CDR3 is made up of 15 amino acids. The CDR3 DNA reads TGTGCCAGCAGCTTATTCTCCTACGTGAACACTGAAGCTTTCTTT. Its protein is CASSLFSYVNTEAFF.

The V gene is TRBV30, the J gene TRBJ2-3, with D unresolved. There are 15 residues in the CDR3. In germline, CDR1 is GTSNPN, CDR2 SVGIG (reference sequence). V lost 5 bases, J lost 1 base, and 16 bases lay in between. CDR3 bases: TGTGCCTGGGGCTATCGCCCCGGTCGCACAGATACGCAGTATTTT. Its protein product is CAWGYRPGRTDTQYF.

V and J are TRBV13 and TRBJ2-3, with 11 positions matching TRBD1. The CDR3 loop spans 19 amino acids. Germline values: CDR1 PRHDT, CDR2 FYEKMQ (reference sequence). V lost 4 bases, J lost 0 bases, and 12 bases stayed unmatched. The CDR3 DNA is TGTGCCAGCAGCTCCGTCCCGGGACAGGGGGGAGGGAGCACAGATACGCAGTATTTT. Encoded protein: CASSSVPGQGGGSTDTQYF. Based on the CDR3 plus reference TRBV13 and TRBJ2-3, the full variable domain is AAGVIQSPRHLIKEKRETATLKCYPIPRHDTVYWYQQGPGQDPQFLISFYEKMQSDKGSIPDRFSAQQFSDYHSELNMSSLELGDSALYFCASSSVPGQGGGSTDTQYFGPGTRLTVL.

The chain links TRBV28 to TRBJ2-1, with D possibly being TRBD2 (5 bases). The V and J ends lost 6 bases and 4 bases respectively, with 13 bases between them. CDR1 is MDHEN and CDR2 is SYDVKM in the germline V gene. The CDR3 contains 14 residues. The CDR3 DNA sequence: TGTGCCAGCAGCCTACAAGGCGGGTACAATGAGCAGTTCTTC. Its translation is CASSLQGGYNEQFF.

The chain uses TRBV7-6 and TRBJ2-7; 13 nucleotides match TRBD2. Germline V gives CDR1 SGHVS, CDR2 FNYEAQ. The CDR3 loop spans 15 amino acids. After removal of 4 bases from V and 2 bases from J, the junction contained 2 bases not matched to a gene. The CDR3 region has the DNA TGTGCCAGCAGCTCGACTAGCGGGGGGACCTACGAGCAGTACTTC. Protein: CASSSTSGGTYEQYF.

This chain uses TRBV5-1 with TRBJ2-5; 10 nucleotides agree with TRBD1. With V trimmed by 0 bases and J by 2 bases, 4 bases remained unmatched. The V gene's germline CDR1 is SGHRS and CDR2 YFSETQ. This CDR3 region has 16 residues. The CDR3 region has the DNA TGCGCCAGCAGCTTGGGACAGGGGGCTTCTCAAGAGACCCAGTACTTC. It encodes CASSLGQGASQETQYF. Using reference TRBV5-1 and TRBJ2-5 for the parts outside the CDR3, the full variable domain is KAGVTQTPRYLIKTRGQQVTLSCSPISGHRSVSWYQQTPGQGLQFLFEYFSETQRNKGNFPGRFSGRQFSNSRSEMNVSTLELGDSALYLCASSLGQGASQETQYFGPGTRLLVL.

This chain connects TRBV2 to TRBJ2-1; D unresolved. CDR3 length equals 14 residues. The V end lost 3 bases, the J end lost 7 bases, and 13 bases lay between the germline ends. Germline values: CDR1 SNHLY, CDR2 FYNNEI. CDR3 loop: CASSEGLAWNEQFF. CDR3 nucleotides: TGTGCCAGCAGTGAGGGGTTGGCTTGGAATGAGCAGTTCTTC.

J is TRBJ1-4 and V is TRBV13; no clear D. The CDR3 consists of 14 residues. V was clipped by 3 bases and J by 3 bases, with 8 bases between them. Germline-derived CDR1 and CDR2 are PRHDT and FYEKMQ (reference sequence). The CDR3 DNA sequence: TGTGCCAGCAGCTTGGGTAGGGCTAATGAAAAACTGTTTTTT. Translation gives CASSLGRANEKLFF. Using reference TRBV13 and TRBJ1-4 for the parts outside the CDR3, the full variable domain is AAGVIQSPRHLIKEKRETATLKCYPIPRHDTVYWYQQGPGQDPQFLISFYEKMQSDKGSIPDRFSAQQFSDYHSELNMSSLELGDSALYFCASSLGRANEKLFFGSGTQLSVL.

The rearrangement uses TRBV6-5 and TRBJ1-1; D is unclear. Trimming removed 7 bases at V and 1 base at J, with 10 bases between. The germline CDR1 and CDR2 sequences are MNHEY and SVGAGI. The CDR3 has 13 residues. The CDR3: CASNLGSNTEAFF. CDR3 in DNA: TGTGCCAGCAACCTAGGCTCGAACACTGAAGCTTTCTTT.

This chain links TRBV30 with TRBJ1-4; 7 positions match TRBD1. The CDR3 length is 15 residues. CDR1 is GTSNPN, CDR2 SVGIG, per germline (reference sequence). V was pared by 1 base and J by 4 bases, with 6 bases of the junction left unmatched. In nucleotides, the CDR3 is TGTGCCTGGAGTGGGAGGGGGCTCGGTAATGAAAAACTGTTTTTT. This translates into CAWSGRGLGNEKLFF.

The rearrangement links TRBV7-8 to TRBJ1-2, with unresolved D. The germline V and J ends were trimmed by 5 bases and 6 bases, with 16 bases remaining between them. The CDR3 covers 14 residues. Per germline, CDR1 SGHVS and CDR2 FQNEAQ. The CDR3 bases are TGTGCCAGCAGCCTCCAATGGGGAAGGCATGGCTACACCTTC. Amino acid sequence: CASSLQWGRHGYTF.

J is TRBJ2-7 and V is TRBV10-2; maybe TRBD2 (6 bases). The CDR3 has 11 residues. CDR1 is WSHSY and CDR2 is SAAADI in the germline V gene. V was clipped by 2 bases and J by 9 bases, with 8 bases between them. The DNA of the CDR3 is TGCGCCAGCAGTGAGGGGACTGTGCAGTACTTC. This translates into CASSEGTVQYF.

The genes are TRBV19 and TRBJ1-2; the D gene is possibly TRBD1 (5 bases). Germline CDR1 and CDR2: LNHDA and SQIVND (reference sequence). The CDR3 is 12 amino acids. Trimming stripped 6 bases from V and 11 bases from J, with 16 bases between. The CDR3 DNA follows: TGTGCCAGTAGGACGGACAAGTGGTATTACACCTTC. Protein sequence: CASRTDKWYYTF.

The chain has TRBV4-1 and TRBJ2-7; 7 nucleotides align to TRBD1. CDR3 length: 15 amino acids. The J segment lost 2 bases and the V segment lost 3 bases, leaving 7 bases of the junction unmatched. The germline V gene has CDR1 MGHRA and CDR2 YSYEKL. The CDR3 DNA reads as TGCGCCAGCAGCCAGATTACAGGGGCGGCCTACGAGCAGTACTTC. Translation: CASSQITGAAYEQYF.

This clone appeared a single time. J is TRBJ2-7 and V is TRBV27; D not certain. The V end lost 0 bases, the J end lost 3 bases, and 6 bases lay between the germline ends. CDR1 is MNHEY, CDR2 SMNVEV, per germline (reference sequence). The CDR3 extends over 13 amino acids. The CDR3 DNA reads TGTGCCAGCAGTTTATCGGCGGTCTACGAGCAGTACTTC. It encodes CASSLSAVYEQYF.

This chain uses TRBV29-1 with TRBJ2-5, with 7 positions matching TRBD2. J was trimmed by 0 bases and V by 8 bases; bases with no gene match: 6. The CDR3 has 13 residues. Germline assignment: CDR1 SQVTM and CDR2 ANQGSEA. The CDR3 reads CSKSGANQETQYF. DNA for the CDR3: TGCAGCAAAAGCGGGGCAAACCAAGAGACCCAGTACTTC.

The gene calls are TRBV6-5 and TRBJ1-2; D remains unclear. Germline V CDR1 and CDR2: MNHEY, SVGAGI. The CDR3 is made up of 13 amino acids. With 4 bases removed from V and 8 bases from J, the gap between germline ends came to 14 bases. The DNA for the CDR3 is TGTGCCAGCAGTTCCCTTTCCGGTGACGGCTACACCTTC. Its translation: CASSSLSGDGYTF.

DNA for the CDR3: TGTGCCAGCAGCTTAATCCCCATATCCACAGATACGCAGTATTTT. Protein product: CASSLIPISTDTQYF. The rearrangement links TRBV11-2 to TRBJ2-3, with D uncertain. The germline V and J ends were trimmed by 2 bases and 2 bases, with 11 bases remaining between them. Germline CDR1 and CDR2: SGHAT and FQNNGV. The length of the CDR3 is 15 residues.

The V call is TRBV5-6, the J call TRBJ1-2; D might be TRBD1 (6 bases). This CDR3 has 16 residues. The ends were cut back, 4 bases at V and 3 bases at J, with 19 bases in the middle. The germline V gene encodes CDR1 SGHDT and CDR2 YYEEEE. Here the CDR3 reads CASSTRYNRADYGYTF. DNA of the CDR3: TGTGCCAGCAGCACTCGTTACAACAGGGCCGACTATGGCTACACCTTC.

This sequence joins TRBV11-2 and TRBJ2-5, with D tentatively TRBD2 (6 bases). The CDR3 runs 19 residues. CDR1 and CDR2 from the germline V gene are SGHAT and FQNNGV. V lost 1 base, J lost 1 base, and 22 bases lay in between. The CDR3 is CASSLGERLGDRLQETQYF. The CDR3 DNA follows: TGTGCCAGCAGCTTAGGCGAACGACTAGGCGACAGACTCCAAGAGACCCAGTACTTC.

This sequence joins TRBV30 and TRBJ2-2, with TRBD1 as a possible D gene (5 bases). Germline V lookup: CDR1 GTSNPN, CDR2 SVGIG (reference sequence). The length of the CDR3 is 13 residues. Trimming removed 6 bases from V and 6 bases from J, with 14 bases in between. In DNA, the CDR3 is TGTGCCTGCGGACACCTCACTCCCGGGGAGCTGTTTTTT. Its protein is CACGHLTPGELFF.

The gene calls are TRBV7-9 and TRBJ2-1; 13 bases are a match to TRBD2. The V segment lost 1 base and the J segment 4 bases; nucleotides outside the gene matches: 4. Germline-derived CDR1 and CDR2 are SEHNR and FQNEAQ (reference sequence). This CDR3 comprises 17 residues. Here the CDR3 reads CASSLEGLAGIYNEQFF. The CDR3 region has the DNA TGTGCCAGCAGCTTAGAGGGACTAGCGGGAATTTACAATGAGCAGTTCTTC.

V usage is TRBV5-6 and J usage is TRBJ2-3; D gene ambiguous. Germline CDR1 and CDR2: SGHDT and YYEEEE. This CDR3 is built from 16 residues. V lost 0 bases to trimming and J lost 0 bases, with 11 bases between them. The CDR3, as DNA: TGTGCCAGCAGCTTGGCAGCCAGTTCTAGCACAGATACGCAGTATTTT. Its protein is CASSLAASSSTDTQYF.